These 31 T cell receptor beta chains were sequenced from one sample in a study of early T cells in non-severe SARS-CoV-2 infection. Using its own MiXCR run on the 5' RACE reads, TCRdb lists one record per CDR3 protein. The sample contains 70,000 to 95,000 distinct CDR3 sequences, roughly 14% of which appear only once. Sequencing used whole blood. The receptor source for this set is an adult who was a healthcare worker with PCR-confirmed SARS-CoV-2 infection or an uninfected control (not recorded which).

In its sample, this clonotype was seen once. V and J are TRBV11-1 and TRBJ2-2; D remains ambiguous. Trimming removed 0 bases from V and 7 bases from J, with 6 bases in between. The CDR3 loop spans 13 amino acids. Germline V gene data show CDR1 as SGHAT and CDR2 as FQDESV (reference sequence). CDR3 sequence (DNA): TGTGCCAGCAGCTTAGCTCTCCACGGGGAGCTGTTTTTT. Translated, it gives CASSLALHGELFF.

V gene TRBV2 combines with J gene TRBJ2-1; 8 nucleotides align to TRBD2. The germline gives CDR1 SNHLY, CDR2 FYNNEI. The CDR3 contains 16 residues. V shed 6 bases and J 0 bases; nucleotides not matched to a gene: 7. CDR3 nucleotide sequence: TGTGCCAGCAGCAGGGGCGGGGGGACCTCCTACAATGAGCAGTTCTTC. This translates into CASSRGGGTSYNEQFF.

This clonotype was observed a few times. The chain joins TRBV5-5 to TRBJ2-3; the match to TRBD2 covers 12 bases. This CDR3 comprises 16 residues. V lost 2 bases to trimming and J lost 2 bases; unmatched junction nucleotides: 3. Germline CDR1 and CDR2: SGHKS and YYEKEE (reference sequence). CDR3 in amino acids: CASSLLAGGTTDTQYF. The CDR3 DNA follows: TGTGCCAGCAGCTTACTAGCGGGGGGCACCACAGATACGCAGTATTTT. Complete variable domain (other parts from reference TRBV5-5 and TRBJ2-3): DAGVTQSPTHLIKTRGQQVTLRCSPISGHKSVSWYQQVLGQGPQFIFQYYEKEERGRGNFPDRFSARQFPNYSSELNVNALLLGDSALYLCASSLLAGGTTDTQYFGPGTRLTVL.

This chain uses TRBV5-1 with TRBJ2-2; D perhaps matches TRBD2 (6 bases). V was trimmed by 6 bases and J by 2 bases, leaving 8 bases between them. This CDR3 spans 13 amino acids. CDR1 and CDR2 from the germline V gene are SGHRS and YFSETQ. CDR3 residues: CASKGLNTGELFF. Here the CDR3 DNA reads TGCGCCAGCAAGGGACTTAACACCGGGGAGCTGTTTTTT.

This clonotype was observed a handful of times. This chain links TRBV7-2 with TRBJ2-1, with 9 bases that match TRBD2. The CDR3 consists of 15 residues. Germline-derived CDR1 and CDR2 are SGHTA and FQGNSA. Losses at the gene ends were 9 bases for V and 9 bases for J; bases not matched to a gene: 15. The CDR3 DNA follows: TGTGCCAGGGCTCAAACGGGACTAGCCGGTGGTGAGCAGTTCTTC. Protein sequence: CARAQTGLAGGEQFF. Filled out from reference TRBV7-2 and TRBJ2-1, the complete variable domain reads GAGVSQSPSNKVTEKGKDVELRCDPISGHTALYWYRQSLGQGLEFLIYFQGNSAPDKSGLPSDRFSAERTGGSVSTLTIQRTQQEDSAVYLCARAQTGLAGGEQFFGPGTRLTVL.

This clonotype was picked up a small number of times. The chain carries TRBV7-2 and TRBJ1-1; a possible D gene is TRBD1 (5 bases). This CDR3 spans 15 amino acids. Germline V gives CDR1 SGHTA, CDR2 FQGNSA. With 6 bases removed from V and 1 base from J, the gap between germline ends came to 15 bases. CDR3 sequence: CASRTNHRKNTEAFF. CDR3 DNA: TGTGCCAGCAGGACCAACCACAGGAAGAACACTGAAGCTTTCTTT.

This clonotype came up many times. CDR3 sequence reads: CSVDLRLQGQDTQYF. DNA for the CDR3: TGCAGCGTTGACCTACGCCTTCAGGGACAAGATACGCAGTATTTT. This chain links TRBV29-1 with TRBJ2-3, with D tentatively TRBD1 (6 bases). Trimming left V 3 bases short and J 5 bases short, with 18 bases between. CDR3 length equals 15 residues. The germline gives CDR1 SQVTM, CDR2 ANQGSEA.

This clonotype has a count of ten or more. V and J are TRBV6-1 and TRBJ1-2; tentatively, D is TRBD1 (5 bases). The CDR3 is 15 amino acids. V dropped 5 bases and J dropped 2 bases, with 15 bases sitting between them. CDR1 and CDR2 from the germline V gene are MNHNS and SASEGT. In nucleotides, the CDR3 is TGTGCCAGCAGTTTTGAGCCGACAGCGAACTATGGCTACACCTTC. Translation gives CASSFEPTANYGYTF.

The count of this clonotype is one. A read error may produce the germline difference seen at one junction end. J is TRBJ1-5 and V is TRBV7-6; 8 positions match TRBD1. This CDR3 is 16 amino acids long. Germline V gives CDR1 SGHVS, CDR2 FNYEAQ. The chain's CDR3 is CTSSDRYGQGHQPQHF. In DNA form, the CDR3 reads TGTACCAGCAGCGATAGGTATGGACAGGGCCATCAGCCCCAGCATTTT.

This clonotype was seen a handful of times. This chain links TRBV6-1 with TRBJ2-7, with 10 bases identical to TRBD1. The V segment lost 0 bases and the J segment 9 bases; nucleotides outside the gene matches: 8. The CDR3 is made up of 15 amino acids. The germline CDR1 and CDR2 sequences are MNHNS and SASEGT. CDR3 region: CASSEAPDRGPGQYV. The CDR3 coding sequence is TGTGCCAGCAGTGAAGCGCCCGACAGGGGGCCAGGGCAGTACGTC.

The CDR3 loop is CSATPDSTDTQYF. In DNA form, the CDR3 reads TGCAGTGCTACCCCAGATTCCACAGATACGCAGTATTTT. This chain links TRBV20-1 with TRBJ2-3; D is unclear. The germline CDR1 and CDR2 sequences are DFQATT and SNEGSKA (reference sequence). The CDR3 has 13 amino acids. V lost 4 bases, J lost 2 bases, and 10 bases lay in between.

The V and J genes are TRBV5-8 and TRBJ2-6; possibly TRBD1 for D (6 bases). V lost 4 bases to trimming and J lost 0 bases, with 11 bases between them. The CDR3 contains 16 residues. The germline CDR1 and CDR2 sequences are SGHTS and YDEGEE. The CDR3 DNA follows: TGTGCCAGCAGCCCTGGACAGACCTCTGGGGCCAACGTCCTGACTTTC. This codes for CASSPGQTSGANVLTF.

CDR3: CASSPQGAGYNSPLHF. CDR3 bases: TGTGCCAGCAGCCCGCAGGGGGCTGGCTATAATTCACCCCTCCACTTT. The chain couples TRBV7-9 to TRBJ1-6, with 8 bases fitting TRBD1. Losses at the gene ends were 5 bases for V and 3 bases for J; bases not matched to a gene: 6. CDR1 and CDR2 from the germline V gene are SEHNR and FQNEAQ (reference sequence). CDR3 length: 16 residues. The full variable domain, completed using reference TRBV7-9 and TRBJ1-6, is DTGVSQNPRHKITKRGQNVTFRCDPISEHNRLYWYRQTLGQGPEFLTYFQNEAQLEKSRLLSDRFSAERPKGSFSTLEIQRTEQGDSAMYLCASSPQGAGYNSPLHFGNGTRLTVT.

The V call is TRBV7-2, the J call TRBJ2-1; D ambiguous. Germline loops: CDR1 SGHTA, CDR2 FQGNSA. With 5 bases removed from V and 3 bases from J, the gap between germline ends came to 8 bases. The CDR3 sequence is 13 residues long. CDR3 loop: CASSPPGYNEQFF. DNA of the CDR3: TGTGCCAGCAGCCCCCCGGGCTACAATGAGCAGTTCTTC.

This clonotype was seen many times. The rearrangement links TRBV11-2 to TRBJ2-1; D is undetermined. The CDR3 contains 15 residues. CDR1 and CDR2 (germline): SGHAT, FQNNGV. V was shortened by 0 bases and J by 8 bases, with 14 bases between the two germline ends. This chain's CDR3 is CASSLERIGLYEQFF. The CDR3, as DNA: TGTGCCAGCAGCTTAGAGCGGATCGGGCTTTATGAGCAGTTCTTC.

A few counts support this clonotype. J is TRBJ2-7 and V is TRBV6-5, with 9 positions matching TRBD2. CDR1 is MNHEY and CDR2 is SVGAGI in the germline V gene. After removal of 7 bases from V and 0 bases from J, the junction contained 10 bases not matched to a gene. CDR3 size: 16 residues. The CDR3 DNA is TGTGCCAGCACTCTTAGGGTACTAGCGGGCTCCTACGAGCAGTACGTC. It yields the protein CASTLRVLAGSYEQYV.

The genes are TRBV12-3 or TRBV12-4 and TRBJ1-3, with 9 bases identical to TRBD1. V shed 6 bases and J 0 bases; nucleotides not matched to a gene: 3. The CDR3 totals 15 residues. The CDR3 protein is CASSGTGTSGNTIYF. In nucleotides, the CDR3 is TGTGCCAGCAGCGGGACAGGGACCTCTGGAAACACCATATATTTT.

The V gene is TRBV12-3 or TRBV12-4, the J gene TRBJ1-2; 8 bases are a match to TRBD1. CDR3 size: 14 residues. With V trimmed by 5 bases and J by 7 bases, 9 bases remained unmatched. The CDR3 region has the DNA TGTGCCAGCAGTCAGACAGGGGCGATGGGTGGCTACACCTTC. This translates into CASSQTGAMGGYTF.

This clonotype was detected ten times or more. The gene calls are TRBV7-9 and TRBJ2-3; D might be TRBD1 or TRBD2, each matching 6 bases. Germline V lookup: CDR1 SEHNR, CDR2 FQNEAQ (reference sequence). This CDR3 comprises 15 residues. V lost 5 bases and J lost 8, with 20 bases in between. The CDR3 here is CASSPEGGFGGTQYF. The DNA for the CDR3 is TGTGCCAGCAGCCCAGAAGGGGGGTTCGGTGGTACGCAGTATTTT.

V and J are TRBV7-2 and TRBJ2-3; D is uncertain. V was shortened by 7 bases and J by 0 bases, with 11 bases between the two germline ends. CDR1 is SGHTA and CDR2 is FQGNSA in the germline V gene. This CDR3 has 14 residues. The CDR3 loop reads CASMVARSTDTQYF. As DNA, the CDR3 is TGTGCCAGCATGGTCGCACGGAGCACAGATACGCAGTATTTT.

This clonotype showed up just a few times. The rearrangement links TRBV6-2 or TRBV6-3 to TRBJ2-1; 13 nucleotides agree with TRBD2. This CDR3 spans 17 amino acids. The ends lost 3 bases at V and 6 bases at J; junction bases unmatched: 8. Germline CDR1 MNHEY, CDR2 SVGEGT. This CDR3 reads CASSYYGLAGDGNEQFF. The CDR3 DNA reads TGTGCCAGCAGTTATTACGGACTAGCGGGAGATGGCAATGAGCAGTTCTTC.

CDR3 residues: CSVDEGVYGYTF. DNA of the CDR3: TGCAGCGTTGATGAGGGAGTCTATGGCTACACCTTC. The V and J genes are TRBV29-1 and TRBJ1-2; D gene ambiguous. Per the germline V gene, CDR1 is SQVTM and CDR2 is ANQGSEA. Between the trimmed V and J ends, which lost 3 bases and 4 bases, there was a span of 9 bases. The CDR3 is made up of 12 amino acids. Complete variable domain (other parts from reference TRBV29-1 and TRBJ1-2): SAVISQKPSRDICQRGTSLTIQCQVDSQVTMMFWYRQQPGQSLTLIATANQGSEATYESGFVIDKFPISRPNLTFSTLTVSNMSPEDSSIYLCSVDEGVYGYTFGSGTRLTVV.

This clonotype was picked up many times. The DNA of the CDR3 is TGTGCCAGCAGCGTAGTCCCGGGACGCTCACCCCTCCACTTT. Translated: CASSVVPGRSPLHF. V is TRBV9 and J is TRBJ1-6, with D possibly being TRBD1 (5 bases). The CDR3 is made up of 14 amino acids. The germline V and J ends were trimmed by 0 bases and 10 bases, with 11 bases remaining between them. Germline V lookup: CDR1 SGDLS, CDR2 YYNGEE.

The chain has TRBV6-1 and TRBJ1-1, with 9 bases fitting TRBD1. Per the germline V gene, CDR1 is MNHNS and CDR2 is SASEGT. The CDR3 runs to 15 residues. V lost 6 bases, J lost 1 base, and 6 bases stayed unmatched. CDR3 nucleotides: TGTGCCAGCAGAAACAGGGGGCTGAAGAACACTGAAGCTTTCTTT. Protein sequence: CASRNRGLKNTEAFF.

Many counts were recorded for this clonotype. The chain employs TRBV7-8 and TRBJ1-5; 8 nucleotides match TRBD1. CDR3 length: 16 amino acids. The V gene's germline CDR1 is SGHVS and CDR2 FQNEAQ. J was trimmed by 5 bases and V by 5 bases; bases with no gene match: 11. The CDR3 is CASSPERDRSDQPQHF. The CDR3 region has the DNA TGTGCCAGCAGCCCCGAGCGGGACAGGTCTGATCAGCCCCAGCATTTT.

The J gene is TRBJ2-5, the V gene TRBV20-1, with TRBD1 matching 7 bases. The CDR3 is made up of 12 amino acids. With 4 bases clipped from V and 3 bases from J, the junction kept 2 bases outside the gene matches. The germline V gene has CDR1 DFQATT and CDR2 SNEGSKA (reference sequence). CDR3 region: CSATGTEETQYF. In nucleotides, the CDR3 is TGCAGTGCTACCGGGACAGAAGAGACCCAGTACTTC.

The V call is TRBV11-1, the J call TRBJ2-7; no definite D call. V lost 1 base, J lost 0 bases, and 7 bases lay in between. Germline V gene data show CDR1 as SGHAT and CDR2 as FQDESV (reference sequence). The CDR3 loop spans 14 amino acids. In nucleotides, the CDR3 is TGTGCCAGCAGCTTAGGTATCGCCTCCTACGAGCAGTACGTC. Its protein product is CASSLGIASYEQYV.

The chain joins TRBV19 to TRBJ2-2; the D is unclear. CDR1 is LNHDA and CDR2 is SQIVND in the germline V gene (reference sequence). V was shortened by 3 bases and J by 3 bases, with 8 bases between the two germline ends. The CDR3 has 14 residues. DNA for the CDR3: TGTGCCAGTAGTATTCCCTATGACACCGGGGAGCTGTTTTTT. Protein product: CASSIPYDTGELFF.

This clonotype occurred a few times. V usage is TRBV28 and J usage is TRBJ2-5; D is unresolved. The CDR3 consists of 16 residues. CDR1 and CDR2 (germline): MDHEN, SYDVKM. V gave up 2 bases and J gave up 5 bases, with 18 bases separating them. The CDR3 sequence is CASSLGSLRSQETQYF. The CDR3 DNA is TGTGCCAGCAGTTTAGGCTCTCTTCGTTCTCAGGAGACCCAGTACTTC.

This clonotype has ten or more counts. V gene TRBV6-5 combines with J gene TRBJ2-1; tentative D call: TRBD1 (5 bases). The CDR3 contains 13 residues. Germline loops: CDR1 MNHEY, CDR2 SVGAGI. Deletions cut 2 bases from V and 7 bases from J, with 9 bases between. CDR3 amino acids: CASSYLRDNEQFF. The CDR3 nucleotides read TGTGCCAGCAGTTACCTCAGGGATAATGAGCAGTTCTTC.

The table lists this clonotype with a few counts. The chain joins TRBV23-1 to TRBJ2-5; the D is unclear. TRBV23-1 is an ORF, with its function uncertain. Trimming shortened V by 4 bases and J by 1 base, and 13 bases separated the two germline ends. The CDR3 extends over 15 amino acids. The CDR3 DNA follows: TGCGCCAGCAGTCCTCGAAAGGGCCTCCAAGAGACCCAGTACTTC. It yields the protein CASSPRKGLQETQYF.